The sequence of this T cell receptor beta chain was determined in a study of radiation and T cells in renal cell carcinoma. The study's findings and limits: Top tumor clonotypes rose in blood 2 weeks post-radiation, then contracted.

Time point specified: baseline pretreatment blood. The treatment denotes: 15 Gy SBRT to primary tumor, nephrectomy 4 weeks later. Blood was sampled at baseline, 2 weeks and 4 weeks after SBRT. Clear cell pathology was present in this patient's renal cell carcinoma. On this clone itself: Its antigen is still unknown.

Clones were read by immunoSEQ multiplex PCR, and TCRdb kept only the in-frame ones, dropping some. The sample has 100,000 to 150,000 clones; roughly 80% are singletons. The CDR3 extends over 13 amino acids. V lost 5 bases, J lost 4 bases, and 11 bases lay in between. The germline gives CDR1 SGHTA, CDR2 FQGTGA. The receptor's source is a woman aged 60-70 years with renal cell carcinoma. The chain carries TRBV7-3 and TRBJ1-2; D is undetermined. Sequenced material: blood, taken from a patient whose treatment included radiotherapy and nephrectomy. The CDR3 sequence: CASSPNPGYGYTF. The CDR3 nucleotides are TGTGCCAGCAGCCCAAACCCCGGCTATGGCTACACCTTC.